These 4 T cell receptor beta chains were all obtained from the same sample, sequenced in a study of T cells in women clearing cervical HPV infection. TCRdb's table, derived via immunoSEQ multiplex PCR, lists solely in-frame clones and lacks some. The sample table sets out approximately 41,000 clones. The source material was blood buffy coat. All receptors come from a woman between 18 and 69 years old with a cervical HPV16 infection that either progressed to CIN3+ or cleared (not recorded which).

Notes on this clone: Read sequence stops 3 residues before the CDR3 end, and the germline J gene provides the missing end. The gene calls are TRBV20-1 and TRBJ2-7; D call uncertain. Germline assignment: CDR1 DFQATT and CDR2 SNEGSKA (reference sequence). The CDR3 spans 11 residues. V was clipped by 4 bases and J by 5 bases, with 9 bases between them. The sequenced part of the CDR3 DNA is TGCAGTGCTAAGGCAGGCCACGAG. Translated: CSAKAGHE. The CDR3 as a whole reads CSAKAGHEQYF.

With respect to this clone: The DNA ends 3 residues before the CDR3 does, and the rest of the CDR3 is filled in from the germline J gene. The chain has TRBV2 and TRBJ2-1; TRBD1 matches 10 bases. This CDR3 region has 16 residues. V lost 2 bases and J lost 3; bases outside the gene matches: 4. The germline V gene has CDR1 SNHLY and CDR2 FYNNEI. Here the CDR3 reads CASSEKGQGLYNEQFF. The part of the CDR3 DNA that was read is TGTGCCAGCAGTGAAAAGGGACAGGGGCTCTACAATGAG.

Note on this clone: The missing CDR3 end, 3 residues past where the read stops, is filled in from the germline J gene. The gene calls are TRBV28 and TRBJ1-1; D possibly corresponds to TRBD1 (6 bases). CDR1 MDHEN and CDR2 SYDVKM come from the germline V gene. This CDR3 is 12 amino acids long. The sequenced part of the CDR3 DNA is TGTGCCAGCAGTTTATCGACAGGAGAA. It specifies CASSLSTGE. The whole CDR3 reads CASSLSTGEAFF.

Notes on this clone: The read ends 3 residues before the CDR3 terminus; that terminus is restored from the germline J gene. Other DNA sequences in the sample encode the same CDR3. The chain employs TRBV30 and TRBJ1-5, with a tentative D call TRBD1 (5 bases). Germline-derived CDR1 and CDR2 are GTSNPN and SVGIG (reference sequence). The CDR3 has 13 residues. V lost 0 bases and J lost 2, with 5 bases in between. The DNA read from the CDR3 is TGTGCCTGGAGTGTACAGGGCAATCAGCCC. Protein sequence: CAWSVQGNQP. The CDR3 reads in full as CAWSVQGNQPQHF.